The source of this T cell receptor (beta chain) is a study of immune evolution from preneoplasia to lung adenocarcinoma. In the case of this clone: Its matching antigen is unknown.

CDR3 length: 14 amino acids. V lost 5 bases and J lost 6; bases outside the gene matches: 7. Germline V gives CDR1 SGHNT, CDR2 YENEEA. The study's findings and limits: Normal lung had highest clonality; later lesions appeared denser, more diverse.

Patient tissue came from resections in Japan or China, 2014–2017. Assay used: immunoSEQ multiplex PCR; TCRdb lists only in-frame clones, some missing. In the table there are more than 13,000 clones, 75% to 85% of which are singletons. Material for sequencing was FFPE minimally invasive lung adenocarcinoma tissue. The gene calls are TRBV11-3 and TRBJ1-1; 9 bases match TRBD1. The origin of this receptor is a person aged 65-85 years with lung adenocarcinoma. CDR3 coding DNA: TGTGCCAGCAGCCTAGTGGGACAGGGATCTGAAGCTTTCTTT. Its translation: CASSLVGQGSEAFF.